Below, 6 T cell receptor beta chains from the same sample are listed, as sequenced in a study of blood T cells in healthy people across ages. A second PCR of roughly 7 to 11 cycles used a sample-barcoded 5' primer and a J-beta primer mix. TCRdb reanalysed the 5' RACE reads using MiXCR and keeps one entry per CDR3 protein. The sample lists around 1.5 million distinct CDR3 sequences; around 59% were seen once. Sequenced sample: blood. The source is a man younger than 30 in good health.

This sequence joins TRBV5-1 and TRBJ2-2, with TRBD1 matching 8 bases. The CDR3 consists of 17 residues. Germline V gene data show CDR1 as SGHRS and CDR2 as YFSETQ. Trimming at V came to 3 bases and at J to 5 bases, leaving 12 bases not matched to a gene. CDR3 sequence: CASSSGSQGARTGELFF. As DNA, the CDR3 is TGCGCCAGCAGCTCGGGGAGTCAGGGGGCGAGGACCGGGGAGCTGTTTTTT.

Written as DNA, the CDR3 is TGCGCCAGCAGCTTGTCGCAGGGGGCGGAGACCCAGTACTTC. Amino acids: CASSLSQGAETQYF. The chain links TRBV5-1 to TRBJ2-5; 8 positions agree with TRBD1. CDR3 length equals 14 residues. Germline CDR1 and CDR2: SGHRS and YFSETQ. Germline trimming cut 1 base from V and 5 bases from J; bases unmatched to any gene: 4.

The J gene is TRBJ2-4, the V gene TRBV6-1; D ambiguous. The better agreement between TRBJ2-7 and the DNA end casts doubt on the J call. The CDR3 consists of 12 residues. Germline V gene sequence: CDR1 MNHNS, CDR2 SASEGT. Here the CDR3 reads CASLTRVYEQYF. The CDR3 DNA sequence: TGTGCCAGTTTGACGCGAGTCTACGAGCAGTACTTC.

V usage is TRBV2 and J usage is TRBJ1-6, with D tentatively TRBD1 (5 bases). The CDR3 spans 14 residues. V was pared by 10 bases and J by 10 bases, with 20 bases between. Germline V gene data show CDR1 as SNHLY and CDR2 as FYNNEI. CDR3 coding DNA: TGTGCCACCCAGCGGGAGGGAACAGGCTCACCCCTCCACTTT. As protein: CATQREGTGSPLHF.

The V and J genes are TRBV6-5 and TRBJ2-3; D ambiguous. Germline CDR1 reads MNHEY; CDR2 reads SVGAGI. V shed 0 bases and J shed 4 bases, with 5 bases lying between them. The length of the CDR3 is 13 residues. The CDR3 region has the DNA TGTGCCAGCAGTTACTCGGGGTCAGATACGCAGTATTTT. Translation: CASSYSGSDTQYF.

This clonotype showed up just a few times. The chain uses TRBV27 and TRBJ2-3, with D maybe TRBD2 (6 bases). V gave up 7 bases and J gave up 3 bases, with 14 bases separating them. Per germline, CDR1 MNHEY and CDR2 SMNVEV (reference sequence). The CDR3 runs to 14 residues. The CDR3 region has the DNA TGTGCCAGCAAGTTCGAGGAGGGAACAGATACGCAGTATTTT. Translating it yields CASKFEEGTDTQYF.